This record looks at one TCR beta chain sequence and its context. These data originate in a study of OX40 agonist ivuxolimab in advanced cancers. The method was immunoSEQ multiplex PCR; TCRdb's version includes in-frame clones alone and lacks a portion of them. This table has about 46,000 clones, 70% to 90% appearing once. This CDR3 spans 17 amino acids. V dropped 6 bases and J dropped 5; count of bases not matched to a gene: 15. Germline values: CDR1 SNHLY, CDR2 FYNNEI. This TCR was sampled from an adult with an advanced solid tumor such as melanoma, head and neck, liver or kidney cancer. Sample: CD4+ or CD8+ T cells sorted from blood, taken in a trial of the OX40 agonist ivuxolimab. This chain joins TRBV2 and TRBJ2-5; the match to TRBD2 covers 10 bases. Here the CDR3 DNA reads TGTGCCAGCAGACTTCTAGCGGGGGCATCTCTTGCCGAGACCCAGTACTTC. Its translation is CASRLLAGASLAETQYF. Full variable domain (outside the CDR3, taken from reference TRBV2 and TRBJ2-5): EPEVTQTPSHQVTQMGQEVILRCVPISNHLYFYWYRQILGQKVEFLVSFYNNEISEKSEIFDDQFSVERPDGSNFTLKIRSTKLEDSAMYFCASRLLAGASLAETQYFGPGTRLLVL.